A selection of T cell receptor beta chains follows, all from one sample in a study of beta chain features in type 1 diabetes. Some clones are missing from TCRdb's copy, which holds only in-frame ones; the method was immunoSEQ multiplex PCR. The table lists some 250,000 clones, 9.5% to 13% of them singletons. The sample consisted of naive CD4+ T cells from blood. The receptors here all came from a man aged 25 to 45 with type 1 diabetes. The CDR3 runs from the conserved cysteine through the conserved F or W. The D gene is left open where the match is weak. The size entry is marked missing in some rows and otherwise reads once, few, many or a size class.

NA	NA	TRBV7-2	TRBJ1-5	TGTGCCAGCAGCTTAGGAGACAGGCTTCAGCCCCAGCATTTT	CASSLGDRLQPQHF
NA	NA	TRBV12-5	TRBJ1-2	TGTGCTAGTGGTTCCGGTAGGGGATTCGGTAACTATGGCTACACCTTC	CASGSGRGFGNYGYTF
NA	NA	TRBV4-2	TRBJ2-7	TGTGCCAGCAGCCAAGATGGGCAGTCCTCCTACGAGCAGTACTTC	CASSQDGQSSYEQYF
TRBD2	few	TRBV5-1	TRBJ2-3	TGCGCCAGCAGCTTGACTAGCGGTTATTCCTCAGATACGCAGTATTTT	CASSLTSGYSSDTQYF
TRBD2	few	TRBV28	TRBJ2-4	TGTGCCAGCAGAACTAGCGGGGCAGCCAAAAACATTCAGTACTTC	CASRTSGAAKNIQYF
TRBD1	few	TRBV5-1	TRBJ2-1	TGCGCCAGCAGCTTGGGACTGGGGACAGGGGTCGGTGATGAGCAGTTCTTC	CASSLGLGTGVGDEQFF
TRBD2	NA	TRBV5-1	TRBJ2-5	TGCGCCAGCAGCTTGGGACTAGCGGCTCAAGAGACCCAGTACTTC	CASSLGLAAQETQYF
NA	NA	TRBV2	TRBJ1-1	TGTGCCAGCAGTGCTAGGGGCCAGAACACTGAAGCTTTCTTT	CASSARGQNTEAFF
TRBD2	NA	TRBV4-2	TRBJ2-1	TGTGCCAGCAGCCAAGATTACGGGAGGGGTGCTGAGCAGTTCTTC	CASSQDYGRGAEQFF
TRBD2	NA	TRBV2	TRBJ2-3	TGTGCCAGCAGGAGACTAGCCACTCCTAGGTCAGATACGCAGTATTTT	CASRRLATPRSDTQYF
NA	NA	TRBV30	TRBJ1-3	TGTGCCTGGAGAAATGGAGGGCCTGGAAACACCATATATTTT	CAWRNGGPGNTIYF
TRBD1	NA	TRBV9	TRBJ1-2	TGTGCCAGCAGCAGGTCGGGACAGGGGTCTGGCTACACCTTC	CASSRSGQGSGYTF
NA	NA	TRBV9	TRBJ1-1	TGTGCCAGCAGCGTAGTGTTGGCAGGGACTGAAGCTTTCTTT	CASSVVLAGTEAFF
TRBD1	few	TRBV10-3	TRBJ2-6	TGTGCCATCACCCAGGGGGCTGGGGCCAACGTCCTGACTTTC	CAITQGAGANVLTF
NA	NA	TRBV19	TRBJ2-5	TGTGCCAGTAGTCCTCGGGGGGCGGGGGAGACCCAGTACTTC	CASSPRGAGETQYF
NA	NA	TRBV18	TRBJ2-1	TGTGCCAGCTCACCAGAGGTGGCAACTTACAATGAGCAGTTCTTC	CASSPEVATYNEQFF
TRBD2	NA	TRBV5-1	TRBJ2-3	TGCGCCAGCAGCTTACTAGCGGGGGCCACAGATACGCAGTATTTT	CASSLLAGATDTQYF
TRBD1	few	TRBV4-1	TRBJ1-5	TGCGCCAGCAGCCGAGTAACAGGGGAGGGCAATCAGCCCCAGCATTTT	CASSRVTGEGNQPQHF
TRBD2	few	TRBV5-1	TRBJ2-7	TGCGCCAGCAGCCAGAATAGCGGGACTTCCTACGAGCAGTACTTC	CASSQNSGTSYEQYF
NA	few	TRBV7-9	TRBJ2-2	TGTGCCAGCAGCCGATACGGGGGGGAGCTGTTTTTT	CASSRYGGELFF
NA	NA	TRBV7-9	TRBJ1-1	TGTGCCAGCAGCTTAGTCCTCCGGGATGAAGCTTTCTTT	CASSLVLRDEAFF
NA	few	TRBV5-1	TRBJ1-6	TGCGCCAGCAGCCTACTGACCGGGTCCGATTCACCCCTCCACTTT	CASSLLTGSDSPLHF
TRBD2	NA	TRBV5-6	TRBJ2-5	TGTGCCAGCAGCTTAACTGGACTAGCGGGGGCTAATCGGGAGACCCAGTACTTC	CASSLTGLAGANRETQYF
NA	NA	TRBV5-1	TRBJ1-1	TGCGCCAGCAGCTTCTCGGGCACTGAAGCTTTCTTT	CASSFSGTEAFF
TRBD1	few	TRBV29-1	TRBJ2-7	TGCAGCGCCCAGACAGGGTCCGAGCAGTACTTC	CSAQTGSEQYF
NA	NA	TRBV28	TRBJ2-7	TGTGCCAGCAGTGTATCCGGGACATACTATACGGAGCAGTACTTC	CASSVSGTYYTEQYF
NA	NA	TRBV4-2	TRBJ1-4	TGTGCCAGCAGCCGTGTCCGTCAGGGGAGTAATGAAAAACTGTTTTTT	CASSRVRQGSNEKLFF
NA	few	TRBV9	TRBJ2-3	TGTGCCAGCAGCCCCGGGGGTCTTGGCACAGATACGCAGTATTTT	CASSPGGLGTDTQYF
TRBD1	few	TRBV6-6	TRBJ2-3	TGTGCCACCAAAGGGGGACAGGGCACAGATACGCAGTATTTT	CATKGGQGTDTQYF
NA	few	TRBV7-2	TRBJ2-1	TGTGCCAGCCTAGGCCGCGCGTACAATGAGCAGTTCTTC	CASLGRAYNEQFF
NA	NA	TRBV5-4	TRBJ2-1	TGTGCCAGCAGCTTGGCACTAGCACCCAATGAGCAGTTCTTC	CASSLALAPNEQFF
TRBD2	NA	TRBV11-2	TRBJ2-1	TGTGCCAGCAGCTCACAGCGGGGGCCTTACAATGAGCAGTTCTTC	CASSSQRGPYNEQFF
NA	NA	TRBV30	TRBJ1-1	TGTGCCTGGAGTCCCGAGGGTCGGACTGAAGCTTTCTTT	CAWSPEGRTEAFF
TRBD1	NA	TRBV27	TRBJ1-2	TGTGCCAGCAGTTTATACAGGGGTGGGTCTGGCTACACCTTC	CASSLYRGGSGYTF
NA	few	TRBV11-2	TRBJ2-7	TGTGCCAGCAGCTGCGAGCAGTACTTC	CASSCEQYF
NA	NA	TRBV29-1	TRBJ2-5	TGCAGCGTTCGGGAGTTTCTGGAGACCCAGTACTTC	CSVREFLETQYF
NA	NA	TRBV19	TRBJ1-5	TGTGCCAGTAGTATAGCCGGCCCGGGACAGCCCCAGCATTTT	CASSIAGPGQPQHF
NA	NA	TRBV2	TRBJ2-7	TGTGCCAGCAGGACGGACAACTACGAGCAGTACTTC	CASRTDNYEQYF
NA	few	TRBV29-1	TRBJ1-1	TGCAGCGCCCTCGATCAGCGGAACACTGAAGCTTTCTTT	CSALDQRNTEAFF
NA	few	TRBV6-5	TRBJ2-7	TGTGCCAGCAGCCTCCTGGGCATTGGGGAGCAGTACTTC	CASSLLGIGEQYF
NA	NA	TRBV6-6	TRBJ1-2	TGTGCCAGCAGGAACCAGGGATTTGGAGTTGGCTACACCTTC	CASRNQGFGVGYTF
TRBD1	NA	TRBV13	TRBJ2-3	TGTGCCAGCAGCTCCAGACAGGGGACAGATACGCAGTATTTT	CASSSRQGTDTQYF
TRBD1	NA	TRBV12-5	TRBJ2-1	TGTGCTAGTGGTTTCGGGACAGGGGGCAGGGATGAGCAGTTCTTC	CASGFGTGGRDEQFF
TRBD1	NA	TRBV6-6	TRBJ1-1	TGTGCCAGCAGTGCGACAGGGGTTAACACTGAAGCTTTCTTT	CASSATGVNTEAFF
NA	few	TRBV10-3	TRBJ2-5	TGTGCCATCAGTGAAAGGCGGGGGCCCATCCAAGAGACCCAGTACTTC	CAISERRGPIQETQYF
NA	NA	TRBV12-5	TRBJ1-6	TGTGCTAGTGGTTTTGGCGGCCTCGGGGGGGCCCTCCACTTT	CASGFGGLGGALHF
TRBD1	NA	TRBV28	TRBJ1-5	TGTGCCAGCAGCCTGGACAGGGCGGGTCGTCAGCCCCAGCATTTT	CASSLDRAGRQPQHF
TRBD1	NA	TRBV7-2	TRBJ2-1	TGTGCCAGCAGCTCAGGACAGGTCACCTACAATGAGCAGTTCTTC	CASSSGQVTYNEQFF
NA	NA	TRBV30	TRBJ2-3	TGTGCCTGGAGTGTAAGCCCCGATACGCAGTATTTT	CAWSVSPDTQYF
NA	NA	TRBV6-6	TRBJ1-4	TGTGCCAGCAGTTACGGGCAGGGTGGTGAAAAACTGTTTTTT	CASSYGQGGEKLFF
NA	few	TRBV15	TRBJ2-5	TGTGCCACCAGCCCCCGCCTGGCGGGGACCCAGTACTTC	CATSPRLAGTQYF
NA	few	TRBV25-1	TRBJ1-6	TGTGCCAGCAGTGCTACCATAAGCTCCTATAATTCACCCCTCCACTTT	CASSATISSYNSPLHF
TRBD2	few	TRBV15	TRBJ2-1	TGTGCCACCGGGACTAGCGGGGGGAATGAGCAGTTCTTC	CATGTSGGNEQFF
NA	few	TRBV10-3	TRBJ2-3	TGTGCCATTAGTTCGAGAGATACGCAGTATTTT	CAISSRDTQYF
NA	few	TRBV5-6	TRBJ1-6	TGTGCCAGCAGCTCACAGATCTCACCCCTCCACTTT	CASSSQISPLHF
TRBD2	NA	TRBV4-3	TRBJ2-2	TGCGCCAGCGGTACTAGCGGGGGATACCGGGAGCTGTTTTTT	CASGTSGGYRELFF
NA	few	TRBV19	TRBJ2-1	TGTGCCAGTACAAGGGGCTCCTACAATGAGCAGTTCTTC	CASTRGSYNEQFF
NA	few	TRBV29-1	TRBJ2-1	TGCAGCGTTGAACGGTCCTCCTACAATGAGCAGTTCTTC	CSVERSSYNEQFF
NA	few	TRBV28	TRBJ2-5	TGTGCCAGCAGTAAGGCCGGGGGAAGTGTAGGCCGGACCCAGTACTTC	CASSKAGGSVGRTQYF
TRBD2	NA	TRBV7-2	TRBJ2-3	TGTGCCAGCACCAGTAGCGGGGTGGTAGATACGCAGTATTTT	CASTSSGVVDTQYF